This T cell receptor (beta chain) was observed in a study of T cells in localized non-small cell lung cancer (dated by TCRdb to 2020 to 2022). For the study in its entirety: The study analyzed T cell repertoires of roughly 220 early-stage NSCLC patients, comparing tumors and uninvolved tumor-adjacent lungs. All 240 or so NSCLC patients in the cohort were treatment-naive and had localized lung tumors that were resected. Of the NSCLC patients, roughly 130 were male and around 97 were female, and the mean age was about 69 years. On the study overall, not on this receptor specifically: Because the study design was exploratory, TCR variables were selected using unadjusted p-values without false-discovery rate correction. Longer overall survival was associated with higher T cell density in blood, whereas shorter survival was associated with higher clonality in adjacent lung. Because multi-region tumor sequencing was not done, intratumor heterogeneity could not be ruled out. Of the top 100 tumor clones, a median of roughly 57 were detected in paired uninvolved adjacent lung; about 28 were also among that lung's top 100. Uninvolved tumor-adjacent lung showed the highest T cell clonality, higher than tumor, which suggests more focused antigenic responses in the uninvolved tumor-adjacent lung.

At diagnosis, peripheral blood, uninvolved tumor-adjacent lung and tumor were collected and stored as a combination of fresh-frozen and FFPE material. For TCR repertoire profiling, blood samples were analyzed in the form of peripheral blood mononuclear cells. The immunoSEQ Assay was used to sequence TCR beta CDR3 regions from DNA. The study's processing was this. To compute T cell density, TCR beta template counts were normalized to usable DNA, which was estimated by amplifying housekeeping genes. Using the preseqR package, richness was estimated by extrapolating to 120,000 templates for tissue samples and 400,000 templates for PBMC samples. Clonality was defined as one minus Pielou's evenness. Tissue-enriched TCRs were identified through differential abundance testing performed on productive amino-acid clonotypes, with a minimum total count of 5 and an alpha of 0.1. The Jaccard Index and the Morisita Overlap Index were used to quantify repertoire overlap between compartments. GLIPH clustered TCR beta CDR3s with public tetramer-defined viral CDR3s; viral motifs required at least three viral sequences plus V-gene enrichment. The table comes from immuneACCESS by way of TCRdb, which keeps in-frame sequences with V and J called. Part of the clones is missing from these tables; in studies checked, under half for an unresolved V gene and the rest for unknown reasons. Clonal size and the V and J genes are those of that table, whereas D and trimming came from the DNA. The table for this sample lists around 36,000 clones; approximately 81% of them were counted only once. The ten largest clones capture about 7% of the sample.

Worth noting for this clone: Its antigen remains unidentified. Base qualities are not at hand, and no much larger clone is one base apart.

Trimming at the junction amounts to 4 bases on V and 10 bases on J, and the germline ends lie 13 bases apart. Inclusive of the bounding cysteine and phenylalanine, the CDR3 is 12 residues long. Only the CDR3 DNA stays, 36 bases, in frame from base 1. From the germline V gene (reference sequence), CDR1 is SEHNR and CDR2 is FQNEAQ. Here the chain combines TRBV7-9 and TRBJ1-1; no D gene is confidently identified. The specimen comprised peripheral blood mononuclear cells, sampled before any cancer treatment. The receptor comes from a male donor older than 55 with stage II lung adenocarcinoma. The CDR3 loop reads CASSSGRRAAFF. The sequenced DNA is TGTGCCAGCAGCTCGGGAAGAAGGGCAGCTTTCTTT. With all but the CDR3 taken from the reference TRBV7-9 and TRBJ1-1 genes, the full variable domain is: DTGVSQNPRHKITKRGQNVTFRCDPISEHNRLYWYRQTLGQGPEFLTYFQNEAQLEKSRLLSDRFSAERPKGSFSTLEIQRTEQGDSAMYLCASSSGRRAAFFGQGTRLTVV.